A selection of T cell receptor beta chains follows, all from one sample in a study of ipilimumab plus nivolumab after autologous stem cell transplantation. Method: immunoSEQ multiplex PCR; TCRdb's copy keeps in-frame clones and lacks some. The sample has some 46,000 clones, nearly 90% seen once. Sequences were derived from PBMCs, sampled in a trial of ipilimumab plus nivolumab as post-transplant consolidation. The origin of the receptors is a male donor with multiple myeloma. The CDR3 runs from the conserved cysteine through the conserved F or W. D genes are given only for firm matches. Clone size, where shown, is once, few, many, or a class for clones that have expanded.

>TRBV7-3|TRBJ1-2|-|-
CASSSRPGAGYTF
TGTGCCAGCAGCTCTCGACCGGGAGCGGGCTACACCTTC
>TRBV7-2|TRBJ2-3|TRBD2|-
CASSLKTSATDTQYF
TGTGCCAGCAGCTTAAAGACTAGCGCTACAGATACGCAGTATTTT
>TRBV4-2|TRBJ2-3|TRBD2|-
CASSQEPSGGFTDTQYF
TGTGCCAGCAGCCAAGAGCCCAGCGGGGGATTCACAGATACGCAGTATTTT
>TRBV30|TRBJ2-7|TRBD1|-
CAWSVLGTEPYEQYF
TGTGCCTGGAGTGTATTAGGGACAGAACCTTACGAGCAGTACTTC
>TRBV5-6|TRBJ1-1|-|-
CASSLEGFGEAFF
TGTGCCAGCAGCTTAGAGGGGTTTGGTGAAGCTTTCTTT
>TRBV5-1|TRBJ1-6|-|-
CASSPWAGAVGSPLHF
TGCGCCAGCAGCCCCTGGGCCGGGGCCGTAGGTTCACCCCTCCACTTT
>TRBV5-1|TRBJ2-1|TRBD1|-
CASSYLGTGNNEQFF
TGCGCCAGCAGCTACCTAGGGACAGGGAACAATGAGCAGTTCTTC
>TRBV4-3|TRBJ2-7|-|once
CASSSGRGNEQYF
TGCGCCAGCAGCTCCGGGCGAGGGAACGAGCAGTACTTC
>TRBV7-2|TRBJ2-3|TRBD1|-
CASSPQGGGDTQYF
TGTGCCAGCAGCCCACAGGGGGGCGGAGATACGCAGTATTTT
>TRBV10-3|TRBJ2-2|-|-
CATPPAGRNTGELFF
TGTGCCACCCCCCCTGCAGGGAGGAACACCGGGGAGCTGTTTTTT
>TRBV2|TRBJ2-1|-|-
CASSPIRTEPEQFF
TGTGCCAGCAGTCCAATTCGGACGGAGCCTGAGCAGTTCTTC
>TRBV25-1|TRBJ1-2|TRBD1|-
CASMGTVFSYGYTF
TGTGCCAGCATGGGGACAGTCTTCAGCTATGGCTACACCTTC
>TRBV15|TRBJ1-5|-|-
CATSREGGNNQPQHF
TGTGCCACCAGCAGAGAAGGTGGCAATAATCAGCCCCAGCATTTT
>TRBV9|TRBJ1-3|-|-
CASSVGGGVSGNTIYF
TGTGCCAGCAGCGTTGGAGGTGGGGTATCCGGAAACACCATATATTTT
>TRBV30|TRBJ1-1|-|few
CAWSDQGRTEAFF
TGTGCCTGGAGTGACCAGGGCCGGACTGAAGCTTTCTTT
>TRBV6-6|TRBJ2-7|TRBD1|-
CASREDRVFSYEQYF
TGTGCCAGCAGGGAAGACAGGGTATTCTCCTACGAGCAGTACTTC
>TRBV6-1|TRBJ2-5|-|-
CASSGRSFQETQYF
TGTGCCAGCTCTGGACGGTCGTTCCAAGAGACCCAGTACTTC
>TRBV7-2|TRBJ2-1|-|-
CASSLPGTNEQFF
TGTGCCAGCAGTTTGCCCGGGACTAATGAGCAGTTCTTC
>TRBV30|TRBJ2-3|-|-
CAAAVMATDTQYF
TGTGCTGCGGCGGTTATGGCGACAGATACGCAGTATTTT
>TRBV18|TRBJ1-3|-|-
CASSPAWGQDTIYF
TGTGCCAGCTCTCCGGCCTGGGGACAAGACACCATATATTTT
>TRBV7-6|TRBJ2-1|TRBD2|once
CASSLGTSGSGQFF
TGTGCCAGCAGCTTGGGGACTAGCGGGTCTGGGCAGTTCTTC
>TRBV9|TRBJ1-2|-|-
CASSVRDLGGYTF
TGTGCCAGCAGCGTTAGGGACCTTGGGGGCTACACCTTC
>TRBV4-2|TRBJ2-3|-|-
CASSRYRRTDTQYF
TGTGCCAGCAGCCGCTATCGAAGGACAGATACGCAGTATTTT
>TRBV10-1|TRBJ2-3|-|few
CASSERGADTQYF
TGCGCCAGCAGTGAGAGAGGGGCAGATACGCAGTATTTT
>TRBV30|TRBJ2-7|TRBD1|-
CAWSRTGRDEQYF
TGTGCCTGGAGCAGGACAGGGCGAGACGAGCAGTACTTC
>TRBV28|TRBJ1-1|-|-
CASSLVREGAFF
TGTGCCAGCAGTTTGGTCAGGGAGGGAGCTTTCTTT